The T cell receptor (beta chain) described here comes from a study of neurological immune-mediated disorders. On this clonotype itself: A clone one base away is much larger, so this may be a read error.

TCRdb reprocessed the 5' RACE reads via MiXCR and lists one record per CDR3 protein. The profile shows 77,000 or so distinct CDR3 sequences, around 9.9% of them singletons. Individuals who volunteered at a blood bank located in Maryland, USA, made up the group of healthy controls. From germline, CDR1 is SGHTA and CDR2 FQGTGA. Trimming at V came to 8 bases and at J to 10 bases, leaving 5 bases not matched to a gene. This CDR3 has 12 amino acids. This TCR derives from a man aged 50 to 59 in good health. V usage is TRBV7-3 and J usage is TRBJ2-1; TRBD2 agrees at 10 bases. Sequencing input: PBMCs. CDR3 in DNA: TGTGCCAGCCGCCAAGCGGGAGGGGAGCAGTTCTTC. Translation gives CASRQAGGEQFF.